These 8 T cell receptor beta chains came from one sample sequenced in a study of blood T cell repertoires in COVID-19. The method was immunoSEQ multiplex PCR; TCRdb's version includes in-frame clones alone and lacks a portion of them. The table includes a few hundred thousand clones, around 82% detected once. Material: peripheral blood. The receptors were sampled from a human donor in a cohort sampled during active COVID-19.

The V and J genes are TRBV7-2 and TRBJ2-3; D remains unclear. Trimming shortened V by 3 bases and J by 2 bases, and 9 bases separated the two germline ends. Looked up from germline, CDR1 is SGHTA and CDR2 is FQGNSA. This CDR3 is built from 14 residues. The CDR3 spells CASSFGLLTDTQYF. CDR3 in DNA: TGTGCCAGCAGCTTTGGGCTGCTCACAGATACGCAGTATTTT.

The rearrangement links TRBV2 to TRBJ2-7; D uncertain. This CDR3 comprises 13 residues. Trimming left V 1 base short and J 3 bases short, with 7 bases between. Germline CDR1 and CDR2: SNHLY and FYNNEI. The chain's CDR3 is CASSEDSLYEQYF. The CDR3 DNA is TGTGCCAGCAGTGAAGACAGTCTCTACGAGCAGTACTTC.

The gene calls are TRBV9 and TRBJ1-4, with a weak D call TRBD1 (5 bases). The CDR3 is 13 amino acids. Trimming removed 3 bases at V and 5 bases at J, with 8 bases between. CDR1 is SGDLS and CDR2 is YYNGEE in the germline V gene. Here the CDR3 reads CASSEGVNEKLFF. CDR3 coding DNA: TGTGCCAGCAGCGAAGGGGTGAATGAAAAACTGTTTTTT. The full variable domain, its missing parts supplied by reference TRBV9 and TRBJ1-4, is DSGVTQTPKHLITATGQRVTLRCSPRSGDLSVYWYQQSLDQGLQFLIQYYNGEERAKGNILERFSAQQFPDLHSELNLSSLELGDSALYFCASSEGVNEKLFFGSGTQLSVL.

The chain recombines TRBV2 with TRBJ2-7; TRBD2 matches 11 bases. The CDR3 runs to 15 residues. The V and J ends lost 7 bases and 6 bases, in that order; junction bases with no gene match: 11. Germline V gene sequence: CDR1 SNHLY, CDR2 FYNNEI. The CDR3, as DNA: TGTGCCAGCACCCCCCGACTAGCGGGATCGGTCGAGCAGTACTTC. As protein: CASTPRLAGSVEQYF.

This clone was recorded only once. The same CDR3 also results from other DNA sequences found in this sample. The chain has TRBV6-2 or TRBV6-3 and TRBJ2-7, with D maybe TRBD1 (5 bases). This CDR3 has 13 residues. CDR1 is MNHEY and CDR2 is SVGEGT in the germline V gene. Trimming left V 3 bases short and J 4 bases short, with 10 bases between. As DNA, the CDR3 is TGTGCCAGCAGTTATCAGGGATCTTACGAGCAGTACTTC. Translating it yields CASSYQGSYEQYF.

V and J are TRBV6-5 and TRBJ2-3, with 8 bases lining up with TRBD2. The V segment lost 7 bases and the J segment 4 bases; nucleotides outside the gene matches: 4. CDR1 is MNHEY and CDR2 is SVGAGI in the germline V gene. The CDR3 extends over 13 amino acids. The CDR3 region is CASKTSGPDTQYF. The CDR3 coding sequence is TGTGCCAGCAAAACTAGCGGCCCAGATACGCAGTATTTT.

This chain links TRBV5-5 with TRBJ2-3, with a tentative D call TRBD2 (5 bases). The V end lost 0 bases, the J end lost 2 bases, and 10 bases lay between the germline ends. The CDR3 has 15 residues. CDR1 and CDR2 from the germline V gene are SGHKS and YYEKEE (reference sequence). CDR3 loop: CASSLVPGFTDTQYF. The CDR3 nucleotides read TGTGCCAGCAGCTTGGTTCCGGGGTTCACAGATACGCAGTATTTT.

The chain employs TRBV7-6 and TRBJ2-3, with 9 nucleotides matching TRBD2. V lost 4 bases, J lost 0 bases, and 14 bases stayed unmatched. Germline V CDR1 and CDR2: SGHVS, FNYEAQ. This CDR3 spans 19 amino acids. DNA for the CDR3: TGTGCCAGCAGCTCCAGACTAGCGGAGGGACCCCTTAGCACAGATACGCAGTATTTT. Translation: CASSSRLAEGPLSTDTQYF.